Listed below are T cell receptor beta chains from one sample, sequenced in a study of beta chain features in type 1 diabetes. Generated by immunoSEQ multiplex PCR, the TCRdb table keeps only in-frame clones and is missing some. This table holds approximately 60,000 clones, 59% found once. The sequenced sample consisted of Tregs from blood. The receptors here all came from a woman under 30 in good health. CDR3s include the opening cysteine and the closing phenylalanine or tryptophan. The D gene is left open where the match is weak. Only some rows state a clone size, as once, few, many or a class for expanded clones.

NA	NA	TRBJ2-6	TRBV5-5	CASSLSRSSGANVLTF	TGTGCCAGCAGCCTCTCACGGAGCTCTGGGGCCAACGTCCTGACTTTC
NA	NA	TRBJ1-1	TRBV29-1	CSVSYQENTEAFF	TGCAGCGTTTCTTACCAGGAGAACACTGAAGCTTTCTTT
NA	NA	TRBJ1-5	TRBV2	CASSETWTALNQPQHF	TGTGCCAGCAGTGAGACGTGGACAGCCCTCAATCAGCCCCAGCATTTT
NA	NA	TRBJ2-1	TRBV7-9	CASSLVGIGDEQFF	TGTGCCAGCAGCTTAGTCGGGATTGGGGATGAGCAGTTCTTC
TRBD2	few	TRBJ2-1	TRBV30	CAWSKTSGGSYNEQFF	TGTGCCTGGAGTAAGACTAGCGGGGGCTCCTACAATGAGCAGTTCTTC
TRBD1	NA	TRBJ2-5	TRBV7-9	CASTRTGTRETQYF	TGTGCCAGCACCAGGACAGGGACGAGGGAGACCCAGTACTTC
TRBD1	few	TRBJ2-3	TRBV29-1	CSGRTGDYTDTQYF	TGCAGCGGGAGGACAGGAGACTACACAGATACGCAGTATTTT
TRBD2	NA	TRBJ2-1	TRBV9	CASGLAGGISYNEQFF	TGTGCCAGCGGCCTAGCGGGAGGTATCTCCTACAATGAGCAGTTCTTC
NA	NA	TRBJ1-2	TRBV18	CASSPRYEGTLNYGYTF	TGTGCCAGCTCACCACGGTATGAGGGTACATTGAACTATGGCTACACCTTC
TRBD2	NA	TRBJ2-5	TRBV5-1	CASSQNLGEGETQYF	TGCGCCAGCAGCCAGAACCTTGGGGAGGGGGAGACCCAGTACTTC
NA	NA	TRBJ1-1	TRBV5-1	CASSLAGPNTEAFF	TGCGCCAGCAGCTTAGCAGGCCCGAACACTGAAGCTTTCTTT
TRBD1	NA	TRBJ1-5	TRBV19	CASSIRTGNQPQHF	TGTGCCAGTAGTATCCGGACAGGGAATCAGCCCCAGCATTTT
TRBD1	NA	TRBJ2-6	TRBV4-2	CASSRQGAAPSGANVLTF	TGTGCCAGCAGCCGACAGGGCGCGGCCCCCTCTGGGGCCAACGTCCTGACTTTC
TRBD2	NA	TRBJ2-7	TRBV5-1	CASRLAGVYEQYF	TGCGCCAGCAGGCTGGCGGGAGTCTACGAGCAGTACTTC
TRBD2	NA	TRBJ2-2	TRBV4-3	CASSLLGLEVPGTGELFF	TGCGCCAGCAGCCTGTTGGGACTAGAGGTGCCGGGAACCGGGGAGCTGTTTTTT
NA	NA	TRBJ2-2	TRBV7-3	CASSLMAAGALTGELFF	TGTGCCAGCAGCTTAATGGCGGCGGGGGCCTTAACCGGGGAGCTGTTTTTT
TRBD2	NA	TRBJ2-4	TRBV5-4	CASSLGLAGGQRNIQYF	TGTGCCAGCAGCTTGGGACTAGCGGGGGGGCAGAGAAACATTCAGTACTTC
TRBD1	NA	TRBJ1-6	TRBV28	CASSSLTTGGAGMSPLHF	TGTGCCAGCAGTTCCTTAACGACAGGGGGCGCCGGTATGTCACCCCTCCACTTT
NA	NA	TRBJ2-4	TRBV5-6	CASSLGGGAKNIQYF	TGTGCCAGCAGCTTAGGGGGGGGAGCCAAAAACATTCAGTACTTC
TRBD1	NA	TRBJ2-3	TRBV11-2	CASSTGTGVTDTQYF	TGTGCCAGCAGCACCGGGACAGGGGTTACAGATACGCAGTATTTT
NA	NA	TRBJ2-5	TRBV5-1	CASSPLKVAQETQYF	TGCGCCAGCAGCCCCCTTAAGGTAGCCCAAGAGACCCAGTACTTC
NA	NA	TRBJ2-2	TRBV7-2	CASSFPTGRTGELFF	TGTGCCAGCAGCTTTCCGACAGGAAGGACCGGGGAGCTGTTTTTT
TRBD1	NA	TRBJ1-1	TRBV29-1	CSVDYLGQPNTEAFF	TGCAGCGTGGACTACTTGGGACAGCCAAACACTGAAGCTTTCTTT
TRBD1	medium-sized	TRBJ2-7	TRBV10-3	CAISEWTGAEQYF	TGTGCCATCAGTGAGTGGACAGGGGCCGAGCAGTACTTC
TRBD1	once	TRBJ2-2	TRBV29-1	CSADRGGTGELFF	TGCAGCGCGGACAGGGGCGGAACCGGGGAGCTGTTTTTT
NA	once	TRBJ2-5	TRBV5-1	CASSPSQETQYF	TGCGCCAGCAGCCCTAGCCAAGAGACCCAGTACTTC
NA	NA	TRBJ2-3	TRBV30	CAWSPGLTDTQYF	TGTGCCTGGAGCCCCGGACTCACAGATACGCAGTATTTT
NA	few	TRBJ2-1	TRBV29-1	CSVEHVSYGSEQFF	TGCAGCGTTGAACACGTTAGTTACGGTAGTGAGCAGTTCTTC
NA	NA	TRBJ1-2	TRBV7-9	CASSLGTGTVYGYTF	TGTGCCAGCAGCTTAGGAACAGGGACGGTCTATGGCTACACCTTC
NA	NA	TRBJ1-3	TRBV5-1	CASSPNPMRERGNTIYF	TGCGCCAGCAGCCCGAACCCAATGCGGGAACGCGGAAACACCATATATTTT
TRBD2	NA	TRBJ2-5	TRBV5-1	CASSLTSGGQETQYF	TGCGCCAGCAGCTTGACTAGCGGGGGCCAAGAGACCCAGTACTTC
TRBD2	NA	TRBJ2-7	TRBV7-2	CASSTGTSGYEQYF	TGTGCCAGCAGCACCGGGACTAGCGGTTACGAGCAGTACTTC
TRBD1	NA	TRBJ2-6	TRBV11-3	CASSPQGRSSGANVLTF	TGTGCCAGCAGCCCACAGGGGCGAAGCTCTGGGGCCAACGTCCTGACTTTC
TRBD2	NA	TRBJ2-3	TRBV5-6	CASSGGLAGGWITDTQYF	TGTGCCAGCAGCGGCGGACTAGCGGGAGGGTGGATCACAGATACGCAGTATTTT
NA	NA	TRBJ2-5	TRBV5-1	CAGSLGLAETQYF	TGCGCCGGCAGCTTGGGGCTAGCCGAGACCCAGTACTTC
TRBD1	NA	TRBJ1-2	TRBV7-9	CASSPGQGLYGYTF	TGTGCCAGCAGCCCGGGACAGGGATTATATGGCTACACCTTC
TRBD2	few	TRBJ2-7	TRBV29-1	CSVEAPGLAGPTYEQYF	TGCAGCGTTGAAGCGCCGGGACTAGCGGGGCCCACCTACGAGCAGTACTTC
NA	NA	TRBJ2-7	TRBV2	CASSGGRTYEQYF	TGTGCCAGCAGTGGGGGCAGAACCTACGAGCAGTACTTC
TRBD1	NA	TRBJ1-1	TRBV5-1	CASSLDRGTEAFF	TGCGCCAGCAGTTTGGACAGGGGGACTGAAGCTTTCTTT
TRBD1	NA	TRBJ1-2	TRBV6-1	CASSERVLGGRSSYGYTF	TGTGCCAGCAGTGAACGGGTTCTAGGGGGCAGGTCTTCCTATGGCTACACCTTC
TRBD2	NA	TRBJ2-3	TRBV4-3	CASSPMRGIDTQYF	TGCGCCAGCAGCCCAATGCGGGGGATTGATACGCAGTATTTT
TRBD2	few	TRBJ2-3	TRBV19	CASTPSGGAISTQYF	TGTGCCAGCACCCCTAGCGGGGGGGCAATAAGTACGCAGTATTTT
NA	NA	TRBJ1-1	TRBV5-1	CASSLEGRVETEAFF	TGCGCCAGCAGCTTGGAGGGCAGGGTAGAAACTGAAGCTTTCTTT
TRBD2	few	TRBJ2-5	TRBV5-4	CASSSPGGRARETQYF	TGTGCCAGCAGCTCTCCTGGAGGGAGGGCCCGGGAGACCCAGTACTTC
NA	NA	TRBJ1-6	TRBV7-2	CASSSLENHYNSPLHF	TGTGCCAGCAGCTCCTTGGAGAACCACTATAATTCCCCCCTCCACTTT
NA	few	TRBJ2-1	TRBV6-5	CASSPNRGGEQFF	TGTGCCAGCAGCCCAAACAGGGGAGGTGAGCAGTTCTTC
NA	NA	TRBJ2-3	TRBV19	CASSASTDTQYF	TGTGCCAGCTCCGCGAGCACAGATACGCAGTATTTT
NA	NA	TRBJ2-7	TRBV19	CASSQRPGHSNEQYF	TGTGCCAGTAGTCAACGACCGGGACATTCCAACGAGCAGTACTTC
NA	few	TRBJ1-3	TRBV7-8	CASSLGRSGNTIYF	TGTGCCAGCAGCCTTGGGAGATCTGGAAACACCATATATTTT
TRBD2	few	TRBJ2-3	TRBV27	CASSRASGYTDTQYF	TGTGCCAGCAGTCGGGCTAGCGGTTACACAGATACGCAGTATTTT
NA	few	TRBJ1-1	TRBV29-1	CSVEAGGFTEAFF	TGCAGCGTTGAAGCTGGGGGGTTCACTGAAGCTTTCTTT
NA	few	TRBJ2-3	TRBV7-2	CASSFLTDTQYF	TGTGCCAGCAGCTTTCTCACAGATACGCAGTATTTT
TRBD1	NA	TRBJ2-7	TRBV27	CASSLRTGRIGEQYF	TGTGCCAGCAGTTTAAGGACAGGGCGGATCGGCGAGCAGTACTTC
TRBD1	few	TRBJ2-3	TRBV10-3	CATRQGWGTDTQYF	TGTGCCACCCGACAGGGCTGGGGCACAGATACGCAGTATTTT
TRBD2	NA	TRBJ2-3	TRBV6-1	CASSEGLAGATDTQYF	TGTGCCAGCAGTGAAGGACTAGCGGGAGCCACAGATACGCAGTATTTT
NA	NA	TRBJ1-1	TRBV16	CASSQSRGLATEAFF	TGTGCCAGCAGCCAATCCAGGGGCCTAGCCACTGAAGCTTTCTTT
TRBD1	NA	TRBJ1-2	TRBV5-1	CASSFDRDGGYTF	TGCGCCAGCAGCTTCGACAGGGACGGCGGCTACACCTTC
TRBD2	NA	TRBJ2-1	TRBV5-1	CASRGLAGYNEQFF	TGCGCCAGCAGAGGACTAGCGGGGTACAATGAGCAGTTCTTC